This entry lists 24 T cell receptor beta chains sequenced from one sample in a study of T cells in Graves' hyperthyroidism and ophthalmopathy. Amplification yielded TCR beta CDR3 regions, with RNA transcripts as the source. The HTBI primer set served for first-round RT-PCR of the TCR CDR3. Each CDR3 protein is one row after TCRdb ran MiXCR on the multiplex PCR reads. The table includes around 450,000 distinct CDR3 sequences, approximately 15% detected once. Material for sequencing was blood. The receptors derive from a woman between 18 and 30 years old with Graves' hyperthyroidism.

This clonotype was seen ten or more times. The chain carries TRBV4-1 and TRBJ2-5, with TRBD1 as a possible D gene (6 bases). This CDR3 comprises 14 residues. CDR1 is MGHRA and CDR2 is YSYEKL in the germline V gene. V lost 4 bases to trimming and J lost 1 base, with 10 bases between them. The CDR3 bases are TGCGCCAGCAGCCGGGACACTCGCCAAGAGACCCAGTACTTC. This codes for CASSRDTRQETQYF.

In its sample, this clonotype was seen a few times. The chain recombines TRBV5-1 with TRBJ2-2; 9 nucleotides align to TRBD2. CDR3 length: 16 amino acids. Germline V gene sequence: CDR1 SGHRS, CDR2 YFSETQ. V lost 5 bases, J lost 5 bases, and 10 bases stayed unmatched. The CDR3 is CASSIRLAGITGELFF. CDR3 nucleotides: TGCGCCAGCAGTATCCGGCTAGCGGGAATTACCGGGGAGCTGTTTTTT.

V is TRBV27 and J is TRBJ2-3, with D maybe TRBD2 (6 bases). Trimming shortened V by 5 bases and J by 1 base, and 13 bases separated the two germline ends. CDR3 size: 15 residues. Germline CDR1 and CDR2: MNHEY and SMNVEV (reference sequence). This CDR3 reads CASSLSGFGTDTQYF. As DNA, the CDR3 is TGTGCCAGCAGTCTAAGCGGGTTCGGCACAGATACGCAGTATTTT.

There are many counts of this clonotype. The J gene is TRBJ1-2, the V gene TRBV29-1; D remains ambiguous. V was trimmed by 3 bases and J by 4 bases, leaving 9 bases between them. CDR1 is SQVTM, CDR2 ANQGSEA, per germline. CDR3 length equals 12 residues. The CDR3 region has the DNA TGCAGCGTTGATGGTTGGACCTATGGCTACACCTTC. It yields the protein CSVDGWTYGYTF.

This clonotype was recorded a few times. The chain employs TRBV29-1 and TRBJ1-1; D gene uncertain. V was cut by 7 bases and J by 1 base, with 4 bases left in between. The CDR3 has 10 residues. Germline lookup yields CDR1 SQVTM and CDR2 ANQGSEA. The CDR3 is CSATNTEAFF. The CDR3 DNA is TGCAGCGCCACGAACACTGAAGCTTTCTTT.

V usage is TRBV7-3 and J usage is TRBJ1-1; 9 bases line up with TRBD1. The CDR3 length is 18 residues. V lost 3 bases, J lost 0 bases, and 11 bases stayed unmatched. Germline V gene data show CDR1 as SGHTA and CDR2 as FQGTGA. CDR3 in amino acids: CASSLVSWDRDMNTEAFF. The CDR3 DNA reads TGTGCCAGCAGCTTGGTATCTTGGGACAGGGATATGAACACTGAAGCTTTCTTT.

V is TRBV20-1 and J is TRBJ2-3, with 8 positions matching TRBD1. Unmatched junction bases numbered 12, after V lost 4 bases and J lost 9 bases. The CDR3 extends over 14 amino acids. Germline loops: CDR1 DFQATT, CDR2 SNEGSKA (reference sequence). The CDR3 DNA reads as TGCAGTGCTACCCGTCCCGGGACAGGAGCAACGCAGTATTTT. Protein product: CSATRPGTGATQYF.

This clonotype was seen many times. The chain has TRBV18 and TRBJ2-1; D is uncertain. Germline V gives CDR1 KGHSH, CDR2 LQKENI. Trimming pared 1 base from V and 10 bases from J, leaving 5 bases between. This CDR3 is 11 amino acids long. For the CDR3, the DNA is TGTGCCAGCTCACCACGGCGGGAGCAGTTCTTC. Amino acids: CASSPRREQFF.

The chain joins TRBV9 to TRBJ1-3; maybe TRBD1 (6 bases). Germline loops: CDR1 SGDLS, CDR2 YYNGEE. Deletions cut 1 base from V and 0 bases from J, with 14 bases between. The CDR3 consists of 17 residues. CDR3 residues: CASSVFGQMSSGNTIYF. The CDR3 nucleotides read TGTGCCAGCAGCGTATTCGGACAGATGAGCTCTGGAAACACCATATATTTT.

This clonotype was found a few times. This chain uses TRBV10-3 with TRBJ2-2; either TRBD1 or TRBD2 may fit D (5 bases each). Trimming removed 6 bases from V and 4 bases from J, with 15 bases in between. The CDR3 is made up of 15 amino acids. Germline lookup yields CDR1 ENHRY and CDR2 SYGVKD. The chain's CDR3 is CAIREIGAGTGELFF. In DNA, the CDR3 is TGTGCCATCAGGGAAATCGGGGCCGGCACCGGGGAGCTGTTTTTT.

This clonotype turned up a few times. This rearrangement joins TRBV7-9 to TRBJ2-3, with 9 bases that match TRBD2. CDR1 SEHNR and CDR2 FQNEAQ come from the germline V gene (reference sequence). This CDR3 region has 16 residues. Trimming took 4 bases from V and 4 from J; bases not matched to a gene: 9. Here the CDR3 reads CASSYYPSGNPDTQYF. In DNA form, the CDR3 reads TGTGCCAGCAGCTACTACCCTAGCGGGAATCCAGATACGCAGTATTTT.

This clonotype came up many times. The chain joins TRBV28 to TRBJ1-4, with D hard to call. This CDR3 contains 13 residues. Germline CDR1 is MDHEN and CDR2 is SYDVKM. V lost 7 bases to trimming and J lost 5 bases, with 11 bases between them. In nucleotides, the CDR3 is TGTGCCAGCATAAGGGCAGGAAATGAAAAACTGTTTTTT. This encodes CASIRAGNEKLFF.

This clonotype was seen at least ten times. The chain is built from TRBV19 and TRBJ1-5; D remains ambiguous. Germline values: CDR1 LNHDA, CDR2 SQIVND (reference sequence). V lost 4 bases and J lost 1, with 8 bases in between. The CDR3 is made up of 14 amino acids. CDR3 sequence: CASSKRASNQPQHF. In nucleotides, the CDR3 is TGTGCCAGTAGTAAAAGGGCCAGCAATCAGCCCCAGCATTTT.

The V and J genes are TRBV11-2 and TRBJ1-1; D ambiguous. The length of the CDR3 is 11 residues. The germline V gene has CDR1 SGHAT and CDR2 FQNNGV. Trimming cost V 0 bases and J 8 bases, with 4 bases left between them. Here the CDR3 reads CASSLDYEAFF. The DNA of the CDR3 is TGTGCCAGCAGCTTAGATTACGAAGCTTTCTTT.

This clonotype came up many times. The rearrangement uses TRBV12-3 or TRBV12-4 and TRBJ1-5; 7 nucleotides agree with TRBD1. This CDR3 is built from 14 residues. With 6 bases clipped from V and 4 bases from J, the junction kept 6 bases outside the gene matches. CDR3 sequence: CASRRDSSNQPQHF. The CDR3 DNA sequence: TGTGCCAGCAGACGGGACAGTTCGAATCAGCCCCAGCATTTT.

The chain combines TRBV7-2 with TRBJ1-6; TRBD1 might be the D (6 bases). There are 14 residues in the CDR3. The ends were cut back, 4 bases at V and 5 bases at J, with 9 bases in the middle. Germline V gene sequence: CDR1 SGHTA, CDR2 FQGNSA. The CDR3 protein is CASSSDRNNSPLHF. Here the CDR3 DNA reads TGTGCCAGCAGCTCCGACAGGAATAATTCACCCCTCCACTTT.

This clonotype was seen more than once but under ten times. The chain employs TRBV20-1 and TRBJ2-1; D possibly corresponds to TRBD2 (5 bases). CDR3 length: 15 amino acids. With 0 bases removed from V and 6 bases from J, the gap between germline ends came to 15 bases. Germline CDR1 DFQATT, CDR2 SNEGSKA (reference sequence). The CDR3 loop is CSARDRRTPGNEQFF. CDR3 bases: TGCAGTGCTAGAGATCGGAGGACCCCGGGCAATGAGCAGTTCTTC.

The chain combines TRBV11-2 with TRBJ2-1, with D hard to call. The CDR3 extends over 16 amino acids. The V end was cut by 5 bases, the J end by 7 bases, with 21 bases between. Looked up from germline, CDR1 is SGHAT and CDR2 is FQNNGV. CDR3 in DNA: TGTGCCAGCAGCCAAGGCAGGCCTCCGAGACCGAATGAGCAGTTCTTC. Protein: CASSQGRPPRPNEQFF.

The genes are TRBV19 and TRBJ1-5; D gene ambiguous. The germline V gene encodes CDR1 LNHDA and CDR2 SQIVND (reference sequence). This CDR3 comprises 17 residues. Trimming took 0 bases from V and 1 from J, leaving 13 bases between them. CDR3 nucleotide sequence: TGTGCCAGTAGTATAGAATTCTCCAGCGAAAGCAATCAGCCCCAGCATTTT. Protein: CASSIEFSSESNQPQHF.

The chain couples TRBV6-2 or TRBV6-3 to TRBJ1-4, with 7 bases fitting TRBD1. With 2 bases clipped from V and 8 bases from J, the junction kept 14 bases outside the gene matches. The CDR3 loop spans 17 amino acids. Germline V gene sequence: CDR1 MNHEY, CDR2 SVGEGT. For the CDR3, the DNA is TGTGCCAGCAGTTACGCCGACAGGGATGAGCTCCGGGAAAAACTGTTTTTT. Translating gives CASSYADRDELREKLFF.

The chain carries TRBV6-1 and TRBJ1-1; 9 bases line up with TRBD1. The V gene end was trimmed by 6 bases and the J gene end by 9 bases; junction bases not matched to a gene: 5. In germline, CDR1 is MNHNS, CDR2 SASEGT. The CDR3 extends over 12 amino acids. The CDR3 here is CASSHGQGQAFF. The CDR3 DNA reads as TGTGCCAGCAGCCACGGACAGGGGCAAGCTTTCTTT.

This clonotype was observed many times. The chain couples TRBV7-9 to TRBJ1-4; 8 bases are a match to TRBD1. The CDR3 sequence is 15 residues long. After removal of 5 bases from V and 8 bases from J, the junction contained 10 bases not matched to a gene. The germline gives CDR1 SEHNR, CDR2 FQNEAQ (reference sequence). In nucleotides, the CDR3 is TGTGCCAGCAGCACCCGACAGGGGTTCGGGGAAAAACTGTTTTTT. It specifies CASSTRQGFGEKLFF.

The chain links TRBV5-1 to TRBJ2-1; 7 nucleotides align to TRBD2. The V gene end was trimmed by 4 bases and the J gene end by 6 bases; junction bases not matched to a gene: 10. Per germline, CDR1 SGHRS and CDR2 YFSETQ. The CDR3 is 15 amino acids. CDR3 DNA: TGCGCCAGCAGCCGGGACGGCCCGGGGGGCAATGAGCAGTTCTTC. Translation gives CASSRDGPGGNEQFF.

This clonotype was seen a few times. This chain uses TRBV2 with TRBJ2-7; 10 bases are a match to TRBD2. The V and J ends lost 5 bases and 2 bases, in that order; junction bases with no gene match: 6. The germline CDR1 and CDR2 sequences are SNHLY and FYNNEI. The CDR3 has 15 amino acids. The CDR3: CASSPRTSGPYEQYF. CDR3 sequence (DNA): TGTGCCAGCAGTCCCAGGACTAGCGGACCCTACGAGCAGTACTTC.